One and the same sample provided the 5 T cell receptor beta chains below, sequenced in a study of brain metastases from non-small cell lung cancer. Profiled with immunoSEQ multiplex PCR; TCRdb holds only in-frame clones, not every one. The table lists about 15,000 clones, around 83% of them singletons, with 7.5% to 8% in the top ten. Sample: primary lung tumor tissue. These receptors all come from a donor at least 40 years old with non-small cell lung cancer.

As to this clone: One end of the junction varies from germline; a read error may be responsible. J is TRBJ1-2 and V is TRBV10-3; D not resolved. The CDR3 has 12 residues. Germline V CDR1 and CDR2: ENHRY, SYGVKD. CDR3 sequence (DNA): TGTGCCACCCGGGTTGGGGAGGAGGGCTACACCTTT. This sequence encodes CATRVGEEGYTF.

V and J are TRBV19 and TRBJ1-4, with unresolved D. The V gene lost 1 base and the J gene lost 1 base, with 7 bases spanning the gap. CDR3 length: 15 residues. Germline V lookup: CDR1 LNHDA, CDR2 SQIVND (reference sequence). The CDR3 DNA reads TGTGCCAGTAGTATAGGAGGGAGAACTAATGAAAAACTGTTTTTT. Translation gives CASSIGGRTNEKLFF. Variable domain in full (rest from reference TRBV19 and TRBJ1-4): DGGITQSPKYLFRKEGQNVTLSCEQNLNHDAMYWYRQDPGQGLRLIYYSQIVNDFQKGDIAEGYSVSREKKESFPLTVTSAQKNPTAFYLCASSIGGRTNEKLFFGSGTQLSVL.

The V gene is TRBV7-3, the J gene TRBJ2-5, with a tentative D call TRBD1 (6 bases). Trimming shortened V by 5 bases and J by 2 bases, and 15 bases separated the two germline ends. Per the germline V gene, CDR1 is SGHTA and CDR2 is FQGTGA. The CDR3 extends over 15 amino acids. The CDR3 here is CASSAQTGTQETQYF. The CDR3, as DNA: TGTGCCAGCAGCGCGCAGACAGGCACTCAAGAGACCCAGTACTTC.

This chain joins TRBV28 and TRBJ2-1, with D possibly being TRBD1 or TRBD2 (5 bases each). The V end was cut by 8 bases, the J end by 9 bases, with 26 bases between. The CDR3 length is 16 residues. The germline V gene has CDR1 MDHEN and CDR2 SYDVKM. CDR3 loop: CASLRRGSSYSSEQFF. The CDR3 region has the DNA TGTGCCAGCCTCCGACGGGGCTCCTCTTATTCGAGTGAGCAGTTCTTC.

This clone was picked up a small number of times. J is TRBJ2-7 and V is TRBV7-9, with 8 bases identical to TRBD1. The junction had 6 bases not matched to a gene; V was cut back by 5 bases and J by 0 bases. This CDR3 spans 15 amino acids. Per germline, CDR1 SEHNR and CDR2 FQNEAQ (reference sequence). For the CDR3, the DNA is TGTGCCAGCAGCCCCGGGACAGGATCCTCCTACGAGCAGTACTTC. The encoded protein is CASSPGTGSSYEQYF.